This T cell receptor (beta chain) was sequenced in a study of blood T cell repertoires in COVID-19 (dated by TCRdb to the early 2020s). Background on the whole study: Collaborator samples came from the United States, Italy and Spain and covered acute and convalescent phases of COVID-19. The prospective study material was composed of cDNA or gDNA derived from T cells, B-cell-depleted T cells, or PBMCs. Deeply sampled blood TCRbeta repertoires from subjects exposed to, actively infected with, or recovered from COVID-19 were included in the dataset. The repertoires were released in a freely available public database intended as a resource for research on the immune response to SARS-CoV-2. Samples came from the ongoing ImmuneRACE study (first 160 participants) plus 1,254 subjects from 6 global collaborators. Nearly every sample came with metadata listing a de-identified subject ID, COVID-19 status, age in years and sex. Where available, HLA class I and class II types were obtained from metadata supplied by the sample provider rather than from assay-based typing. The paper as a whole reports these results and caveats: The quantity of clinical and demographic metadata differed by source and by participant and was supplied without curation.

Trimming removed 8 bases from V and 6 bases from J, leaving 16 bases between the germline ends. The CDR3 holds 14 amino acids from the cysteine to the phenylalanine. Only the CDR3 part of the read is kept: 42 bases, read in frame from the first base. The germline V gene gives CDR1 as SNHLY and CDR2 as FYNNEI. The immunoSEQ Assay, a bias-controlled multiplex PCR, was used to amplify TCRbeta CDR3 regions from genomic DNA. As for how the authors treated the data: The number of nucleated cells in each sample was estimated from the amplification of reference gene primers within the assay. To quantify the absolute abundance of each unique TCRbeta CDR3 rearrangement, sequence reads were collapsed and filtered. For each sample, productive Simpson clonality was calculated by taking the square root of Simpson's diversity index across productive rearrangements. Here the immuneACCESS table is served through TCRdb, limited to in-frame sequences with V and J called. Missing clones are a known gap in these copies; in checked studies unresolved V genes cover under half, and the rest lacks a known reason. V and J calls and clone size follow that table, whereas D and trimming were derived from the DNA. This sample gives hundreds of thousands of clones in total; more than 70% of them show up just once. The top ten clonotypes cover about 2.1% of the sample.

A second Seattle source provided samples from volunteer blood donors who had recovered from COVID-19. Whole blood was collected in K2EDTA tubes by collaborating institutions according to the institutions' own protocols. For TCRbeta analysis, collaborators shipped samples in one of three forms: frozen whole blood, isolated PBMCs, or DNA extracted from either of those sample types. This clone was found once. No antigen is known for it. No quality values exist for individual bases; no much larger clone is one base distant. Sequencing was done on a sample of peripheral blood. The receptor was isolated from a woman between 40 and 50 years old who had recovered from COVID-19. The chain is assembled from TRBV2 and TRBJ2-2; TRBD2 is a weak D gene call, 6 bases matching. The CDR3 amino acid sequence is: CASGGVGVAGELFF. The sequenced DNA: TGTGCCAGCGGAGGGGTAGGGGTTGCCGGGGAGCTGTTTTTT. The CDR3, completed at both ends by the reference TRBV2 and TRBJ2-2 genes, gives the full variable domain EPEVTQTPSHQVTQMGQEVILRCVPISNHLYFYWYRQILGQKVEFLVSFYNNEISEKSEIFDDQFSVERPDGSNFTLKIRSTKLEDSAMYFCASGGVGVAGELFFGEGSRLTVL.